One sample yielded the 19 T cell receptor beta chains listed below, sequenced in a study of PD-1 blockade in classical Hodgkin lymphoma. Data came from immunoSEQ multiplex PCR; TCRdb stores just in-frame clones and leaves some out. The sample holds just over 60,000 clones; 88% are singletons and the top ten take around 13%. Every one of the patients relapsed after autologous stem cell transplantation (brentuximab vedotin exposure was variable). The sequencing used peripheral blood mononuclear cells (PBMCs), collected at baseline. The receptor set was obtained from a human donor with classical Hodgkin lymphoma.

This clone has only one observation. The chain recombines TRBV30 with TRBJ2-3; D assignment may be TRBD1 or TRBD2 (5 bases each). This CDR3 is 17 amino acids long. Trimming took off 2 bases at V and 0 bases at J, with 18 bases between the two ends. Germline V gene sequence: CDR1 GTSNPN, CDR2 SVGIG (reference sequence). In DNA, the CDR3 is TGTGCCTGGAGTAAGGGGACGGGGTCATCTAGCACAGATACGCAGTATTTT. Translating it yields CAWSKGTGSSSTDTQYF.

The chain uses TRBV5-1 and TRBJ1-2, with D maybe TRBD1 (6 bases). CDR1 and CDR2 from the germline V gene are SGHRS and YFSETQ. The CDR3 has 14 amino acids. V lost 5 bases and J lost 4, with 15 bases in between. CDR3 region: CASSPGGAPYGYTF. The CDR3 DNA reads TGCGCCAGCAGTCCTGGGGGCGCTCCCTATGGCTACACCTTC. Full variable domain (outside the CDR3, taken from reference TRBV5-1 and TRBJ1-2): KAGVTQTPRYLIKTRGQQVTLSCSPISGHRSVSWYQQTPGQGLQFLFEYFSETQRNKGNFPGRFSGRQFSNSRSEMNVSTLELGDSALYLCASSPGGAPYGYTFGSGTRLTVV.

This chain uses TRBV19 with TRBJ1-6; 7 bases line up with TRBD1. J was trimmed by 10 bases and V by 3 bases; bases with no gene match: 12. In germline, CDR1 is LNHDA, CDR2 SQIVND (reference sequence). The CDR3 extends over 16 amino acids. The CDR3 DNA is TGTGCCAGTAGTATTTCGGGGGCAGGGGGTCGATCACCCCTCCACTTT. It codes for CASSISGAGGRSPLHF.

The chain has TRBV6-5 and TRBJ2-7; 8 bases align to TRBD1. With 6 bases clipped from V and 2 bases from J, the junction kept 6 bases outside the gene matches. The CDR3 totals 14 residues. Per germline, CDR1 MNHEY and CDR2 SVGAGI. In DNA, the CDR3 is TGTGCCAGCAGACAAGGACAGGGCCCCTACGAGCAGTACTTC. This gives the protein CASRQGQGPYEQYF.

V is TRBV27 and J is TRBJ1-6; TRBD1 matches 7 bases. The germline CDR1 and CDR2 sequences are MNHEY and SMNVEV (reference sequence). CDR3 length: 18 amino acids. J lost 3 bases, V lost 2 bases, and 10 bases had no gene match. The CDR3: CASSLLGEGASYNSPLHF. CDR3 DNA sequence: TGTGCCAGCAGTTTACTCGGGGAGGGGGCGAGCTATAATTCACCCCTCCACTTT.

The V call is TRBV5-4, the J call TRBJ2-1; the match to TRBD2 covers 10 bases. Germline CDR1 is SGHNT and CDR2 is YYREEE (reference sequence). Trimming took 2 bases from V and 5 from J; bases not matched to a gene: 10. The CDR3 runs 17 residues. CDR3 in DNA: TGTGCCAGCAGCTTCAAAGCGGGGGGGCACAATGACAATGAGCAGTTCTTC. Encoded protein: CASSFKAGGHNDNEQFF.

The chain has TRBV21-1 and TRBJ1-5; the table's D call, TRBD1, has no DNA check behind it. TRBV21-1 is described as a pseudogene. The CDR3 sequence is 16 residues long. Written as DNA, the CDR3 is TGTGCCAGCAGCAAAGGGGTGGGGCACCTCAATCAGCCCCAGCATTTT. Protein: CASSKGVGHLNQPQHF.

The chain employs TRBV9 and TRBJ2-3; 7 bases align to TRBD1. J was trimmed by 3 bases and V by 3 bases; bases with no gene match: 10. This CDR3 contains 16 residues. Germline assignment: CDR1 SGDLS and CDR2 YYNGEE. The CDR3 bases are TGTGCCAGCAGCGCCTTAACAGGGGTCGGTACAGATACGCAGTATTTT. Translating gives CASSALTGVGTDTQYF.

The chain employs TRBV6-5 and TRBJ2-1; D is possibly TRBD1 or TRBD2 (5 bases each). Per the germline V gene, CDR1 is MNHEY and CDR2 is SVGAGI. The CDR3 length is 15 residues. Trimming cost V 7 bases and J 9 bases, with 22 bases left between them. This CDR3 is CASTSTRGLAAEQFF. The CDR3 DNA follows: TGTGCCAGCACCTCAACCCGGGGCCTAGCTGCTGAGCAGTTCTTC.

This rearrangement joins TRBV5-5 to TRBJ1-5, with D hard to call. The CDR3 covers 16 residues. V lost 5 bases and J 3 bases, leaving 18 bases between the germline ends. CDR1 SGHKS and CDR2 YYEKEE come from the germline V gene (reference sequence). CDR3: CASSSLGGPFNQPQHF. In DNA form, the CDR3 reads TGTGCCAGCAGTTCTTTAGGCGGACCGTTCAATCAGCCCCAGCATTTT.

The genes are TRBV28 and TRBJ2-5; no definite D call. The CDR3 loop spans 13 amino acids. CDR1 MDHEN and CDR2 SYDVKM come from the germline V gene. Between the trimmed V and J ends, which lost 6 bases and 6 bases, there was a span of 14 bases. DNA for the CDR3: TGTGCCAGCAGGAGTCTCGGCCTAAAGACCCAGTACTTC. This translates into CASRSLGLKTQYF.

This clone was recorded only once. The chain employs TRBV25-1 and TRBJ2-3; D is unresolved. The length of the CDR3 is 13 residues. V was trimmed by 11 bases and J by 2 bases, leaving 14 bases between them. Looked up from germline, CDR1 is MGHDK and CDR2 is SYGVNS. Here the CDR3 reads CASNSPYTDTQYF. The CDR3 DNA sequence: TGTGCCTCTAACTCTCCCTACACAGATACGCAGTATTTT.

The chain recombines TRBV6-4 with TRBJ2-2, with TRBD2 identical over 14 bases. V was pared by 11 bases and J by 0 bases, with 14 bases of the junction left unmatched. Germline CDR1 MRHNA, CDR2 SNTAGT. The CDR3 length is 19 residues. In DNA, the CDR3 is TGTGCCGGCCGACCGACTAGCGGGGGGGCCTGCCCGAACACCGGGGAGCTGTTTTTT. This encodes CAGRPTSGGACPNTGELFF.

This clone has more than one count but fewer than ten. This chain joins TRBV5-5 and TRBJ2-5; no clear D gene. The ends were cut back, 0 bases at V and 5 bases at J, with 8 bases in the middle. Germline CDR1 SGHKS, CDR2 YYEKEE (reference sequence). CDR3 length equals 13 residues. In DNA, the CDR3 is TGTGCCAGCAGCTTGGGGCCTGGGGAGACCCAGTACTTC. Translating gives CASSLGPGETQYF. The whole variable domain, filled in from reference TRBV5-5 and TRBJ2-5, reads DAGVTQSPTHLIKTRGQQVTLRCSPISGHKSVSWYQQVLGQGPQFIFQYYEKEERGRGNFPDRFSARQFPNYSSELNVNALLLGDSALYLCASSLGPGETQYFGPGTRLLVL.

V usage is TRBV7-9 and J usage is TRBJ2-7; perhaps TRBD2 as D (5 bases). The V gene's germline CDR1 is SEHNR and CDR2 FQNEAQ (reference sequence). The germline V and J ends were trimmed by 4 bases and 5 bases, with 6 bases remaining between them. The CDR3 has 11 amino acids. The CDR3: CASSSGNEQYF. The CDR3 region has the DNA TGTGCCAGCAGCTCCGGGAACGAGCAGTACTTC. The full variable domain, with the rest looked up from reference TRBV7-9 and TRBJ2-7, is DTGVSQNPRHKITKRGQNVTFRCDPISEHNRLYWYRQTLGQGPEFLTYFQNEAQLEKSRLLSDRFSAERPKGSFSTLEIQRTEQGDSAMYLCASSSGNEQYFGPGTRLTVT.

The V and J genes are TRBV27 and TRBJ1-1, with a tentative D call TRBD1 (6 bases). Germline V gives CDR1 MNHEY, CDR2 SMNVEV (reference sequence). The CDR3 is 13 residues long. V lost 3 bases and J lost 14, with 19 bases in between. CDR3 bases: TGTGCCAGCAGTTTTCTCAGGGGAGGCCTTTTCTTCTTT. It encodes CASSFLRGGLFFF.

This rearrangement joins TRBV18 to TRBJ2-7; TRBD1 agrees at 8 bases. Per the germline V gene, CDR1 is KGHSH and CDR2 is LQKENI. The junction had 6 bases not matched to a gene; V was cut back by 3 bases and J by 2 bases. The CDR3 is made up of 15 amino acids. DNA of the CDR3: TGTGCCAGCTCACCTGTTGGACAGGGAGCCTACGAGCAGTACTTC. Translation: CASSPVGQGAYEQYF.

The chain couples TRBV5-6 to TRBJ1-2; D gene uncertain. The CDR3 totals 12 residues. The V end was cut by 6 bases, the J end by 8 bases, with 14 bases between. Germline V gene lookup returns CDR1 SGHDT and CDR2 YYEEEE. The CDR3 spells CASTGDLGGYTF. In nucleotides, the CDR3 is TGTGCCAGCACCGGTGACCTGGGGGGCTACACCTTC.

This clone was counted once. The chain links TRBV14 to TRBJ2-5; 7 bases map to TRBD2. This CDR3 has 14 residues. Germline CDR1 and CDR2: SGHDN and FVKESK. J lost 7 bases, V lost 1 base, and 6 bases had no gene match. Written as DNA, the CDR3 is TGTGCCAGCAGCCAAGTTGAGAGGGAGGGGACCCAGTACTTC. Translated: CASSQVEREGTQYF. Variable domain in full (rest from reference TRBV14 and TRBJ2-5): EAGVTQFPSHSVIEKGQTVTLRCDPISGHDNLYWYRRVMGKEIKFLLHFVKESKQDESGMPNNRFLAERTGGTYSTLKVQPAELEDSGVYFCASSQVEREGTQYFGPGTRLLVL.